The following is a T cell receptor (beta chain) sequence with its context. The germline CDR1 and CDR2 sequences are SGHAT and FQNNGV. This CDR3 contains 15 residues. V was clipped by 5 bases and J by 6 bases; unmatched bases: 5. Constant-region reverse primers amplified full-length variable regions, followed by semi-nested Nested Universal Primer A PCR. TCRdb ran MiXCR on the 5' RACE reads and lists one entry per CDR3 protein. Altogether around 50,000 distinct CDR3 sequences are present, 17% being singletons, with the ten largest covering 2% to 2.5%. Naive CD4+ T cells were purified with Tregs depleted by CD25.

Sequenced sample: naive CD4+ T cells sorted from blood. This sample's subset: naive CD4+ T cells, CD4+CD45RA+CD25-. The chain joins TRBV11-2 to TRBJ2-1; 12 nucleotides agree with TRBD2. This TCR came from a female donor with breast cancer. The CDR3 loop is CASSPGTSGLNEQFF. The CDR3 DNA reads TGTGCCAGCAGCCCGGGGACTAGCGGGCTCAATGAGCAGTTCTTC. Complete variable domain (other parts from reference TRBV11-2 and TRBJ2-1): EAGVAQSPRYKIIEKRQSVAFWCNPISGHATLYWYQQILGQGPKLLIQFQNNGVVDDSQLPKDRFSAERLKGVDSTLKIQPAKLEDSAVYLCASSPGTSGLNEQFFGPGTRLTVL.